The T cell receptor (beta chain) under discussion was sequenced for a study of blood T cell repertoires in COVID-19. Study at large: Samples representing acute and convalescent COVID-19 were sourced from the United States, Italy and Spain. PBMCs, B-cell-depleted T cells, or T cells provided the cDNA or gDNA that made up the material.

V gave up 8 bases and J gave up 1 base, with 17 bases separating them. The CDR3 is 15 residues long. Germline V gene sequence: CDR1 KGHSH, CDR2 LQKENI. Method: immunoSEQ multiplex PCR; TCRdb's copy keeps in-frame clones and lacks some. The sample has 65,000 to 70,000 clones; roughly 73% are singletons. The chain combines TRBV18 with TRBJ1-1; the D is unclear. Sequenced material: peripheral blood. The TCR comes from a woman aged 60-75 years with acute or convalescent COVID-19. CDR3 in amino acids: CASPMKSGGNTEAFF. The CDR3 DNA reads as TGTGCCAGCCCAATGAAGTCGGGAGGGAACACTGAAGCTTTCTTT.